This TCR beta chain stems from a study of T cells in localized non-small cell lung cancer. Study-level points and caveats: Exceeding tumor, uninvolved adjacent lung had the highest T cell clonality. A single tumor region was sequenced, leaving heterogeneity possible. Density of T cells in blood, when higher, went with longer overall survival. Adjacent lung was found to contain a median about 62 of the top 100 tumor clones.

Here immunoSEQ multiplex PCR was the method, and the copy in TCRdb shows in-frame clones only, minus some. The sample carries 45,000 or so clones, around 90% recorded once. Concerning this clone itself: What it binds is unknown.

The receptor was derived from a woman aged 40 to 75 with stage II lung adenocarcinoma. The sample in question was PBMCs, obtained before any cancer treatment.

The CDR3 loop is CASSRGQFVGGTEAFF. CDR3 bases: TGTGCCAGTAGTAGGGGCCAGTTCGTCGGCGGCACTGAAGCTTTCTTT. V is TRBV19 and J is TRBJ1-1; D possibly corresponds to TRBD1 (5 bases). CDR1 and CDR2 from the germline V gene are LNHDA and SQIVND (reference sequence). V was cut by 4 bases and J by 4 bases, with 19 bases left in between. This CDR3 comprises 16 residues.